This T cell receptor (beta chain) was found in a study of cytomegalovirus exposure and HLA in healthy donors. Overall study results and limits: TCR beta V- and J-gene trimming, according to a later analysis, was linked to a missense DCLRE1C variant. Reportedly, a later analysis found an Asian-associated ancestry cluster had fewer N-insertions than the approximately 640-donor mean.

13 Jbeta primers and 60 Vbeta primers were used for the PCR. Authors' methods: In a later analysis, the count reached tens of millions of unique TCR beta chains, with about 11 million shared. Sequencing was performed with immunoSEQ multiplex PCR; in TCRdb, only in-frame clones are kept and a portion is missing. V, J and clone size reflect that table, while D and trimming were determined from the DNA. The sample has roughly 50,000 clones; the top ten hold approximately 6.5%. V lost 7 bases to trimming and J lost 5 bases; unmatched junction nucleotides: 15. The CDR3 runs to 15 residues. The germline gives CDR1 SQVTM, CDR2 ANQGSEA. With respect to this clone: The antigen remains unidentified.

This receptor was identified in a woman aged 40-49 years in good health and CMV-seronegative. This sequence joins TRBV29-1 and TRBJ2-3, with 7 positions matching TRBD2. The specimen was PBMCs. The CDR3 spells CSALPSGGRVDTQYF. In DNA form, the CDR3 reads TGCAGCGCCCTCCCCTCGGGGGGAAGAGTAGATACGCAGTATTTT.